The next 21 T cell receptor beta chains were all read from a single sample in a study of T cell changes during pregnancy in multiple sclerosis. The method was immunoSEQ multiplex PCR; TCRdb's version includes in-frame clones alone and lacks a portion of them. The sample consists of about 79,000 clones, 85% to 95% of them appearing once. The starting material was peripheral blood, obtained in the second trimester of pregnancy. These receptors were obtained from a female donor in good health, enrolled as a control in a pregnancy study.

In its sample, this clone was seen once. The chain combines TRBV5-8 with TRBJ2-7; 8 bases line up with TRBD1. CDR1 is SGHTS, CDR2 YDEGEE, per germline. The V gene end was trimmed by 0 bases and the J gene end by 1 base; junction bases not matched to a gene: 12. This CDR3 spans 18 amino acids. The CDR3, as DNA: TGTGCCAGCAGCTTGGGAGTCCCGAACCGGGACAGGTCCTACGAGCAGTACTTC. Amino acid sequence: CASSLGVPNRDRSYEQYF.

The chain joins TRBV9 to TRBJ2-1; 11 positions agree with TRBD2. This CDR3 is built from 15 residues. Germline V lookup: CDR1 SGDLS, CDR2 YYNGEE. Trimming at V came to 6 bases and at J to 7 bases, leaving 9 bases not matched to a gene. CDR3 in amino acids: CASTYSGGAGNEQFF. The CDR3 coding sequence is TGTGCCAGCACCTATAGCGGGGGGGCCGGGAATGAGCAGTTCTTC. The full variable domain, in which reference TRBV9 and TRBJ2-1 provide the parts outside the CDR3, is DSGVTQTPKHLITATGQRVTLRCSPRSGDLSVYWYQQSLDQGLQFLIQYYNGEERAKGNILERFSAQQFPDLHSELNLSSLELGDSALYFCASTYSGGAGNEQFFGPGTRLTVL.

The rearrangement uses TRBV11-1 and TRBJ2-7; D may be TRBD2 (6 bases). The germline V gene has CDR1 SGHAT and CDR2 FQDESV (reference sequence). V was pared by 3 bases and J by 3 bases, with 15 bases between. This CDR3 region has 15 residues. The CDR3 sequence: CASSLGGGRSYEQYF. The DNA of the CDR3 is TGTGCCAGCAGCTTGGGGGGAGGACGGAGCTACGAGCAGTACTTC.

The DNA for the CDR3 is TGTGCCAGCAGCCGTAGCCGAGCGGGATTAGGAGCTGAAGCTTTCTTT. This translates into CASSRSRAGLGAEAFF. The genes are TRBV14 and TRBJ1-1; unclear D gene. This CDR3 is built from 16 residues. Germline loops: CDR1 SGHDN, CDR2 FVKESK. V lost 4 bases and J 6 bases, leaving 21 bases between the germline ends.

The table lists this clone with a few counts. The chain has TRBV7-9 and TRBJ1-1; D remains ambiguous. The germline CDR1 and CDR2 sequences are SEHNR and FQNEAQ (reference sequence). The CDR3 consists of 15 residues. V shed 5 bases and J shed 2 bases, with 15 bases lying between them. The chain's CDR3 is CASSPVRTTNTEAFF. CDR3 nucleotide sequence: TGTGCCAGCAGCCCTGTCAGAACGACAAACACTGAAGCTTTCTTT. The full variable domain, with the rest looked up from reference TRBV7-9 and TRBJ1-1, is DTGVSQNPRHKITKRGQNVTFRCDPISEHNRLYWYRQTLGQGPEFLTYFQNEAQLEKSRLLSDRFSAERPKGSFSTLEIQRTEQGDSAMYLCASSPVRTTNTEAFFGQGTRLTVV.

This clone is a singleton in its sample. This sequence joins TRBV7-9 and TRBJ2-7; maybe TRBD2 (5 bases). This CDR3 has 13 amino acids. The V end was cut by 6 bases, the J end by 2 bases, with 11 bases between. Germline CDR1 SEHNR, CDR2 FQNEAQ (reference sequence). CDR3 amino acids: CASSSQTTYEQYF. The CDR3 bases are TGTGCCAGCAGTTCACAGACTACCTACGAGCAGTACTTC. Drawing the rest from reference TRBV7-9 and TRBJ2-7, the complete variable domain is DTGVSQNPRHKITKRGQNVTFRCDPISEHNRLYWYRQTLGQGPEFLTYFQNEAQLEKSRLLSDRFSAERPKGSFSTLEIQRTEQGDSAMYLCASSSQTTYEQYFGPGTRLTVT.

Only one count was recorded for this clone. The rearrangement joins TRBV9 to TRBJ2-1; weak D call: TRBD1 (5 bases). Trimming removed 1 base from V and 7 bases from J, with 15 bases in between. Per germline, CDR1 SGDLS and CDR2 YYNGEE. The CDR3 covers 15 residues. CDR3 nucleotide sequence: TGTGCCAGCAGCGTACTGGCAGGGAATTGGAATGAGCAGTTCTTC. It encodes CASSVLAGNWNEQFF.

The chain joins TRBV11-2 to TRBJ2-5; 12 bases align to TRBD2. With 5 bases clipped from V and 6 bases from J, the junction kept 10 bases outside the gene matches. CDR3 length: 16 amino acids. Germline CDR1 SGHAT, CDR2 FQNNGV. The CDR3, as DNA: TGTGCCAGCAGCGACCCTAGCGGGGGGGCCTCACAGACCCAGTACTTC. This codes for CASSDPSGGASQTQYF.

J is TRBJ1-2 and V is TRBV13, with 12 bases fitting TRBD1. The CDR3 covers 16 residues. CDR1 PRHDT and CDR2 FYEKMQ come from the germline V gene (reference sequence). V dropped 4 bases and J dropped 5; count of bases not matched to a gene: 8. CDR3 protein: CASSYSGTGGRYGYTF. CDR3 in DNA: TGTGCCAGCAGCTACAGCGGGACAGGGGGCCGGTATGGCTACACCTTC.

The gene calls are TRBV7-9 and TRBJ2-5; perhaps TRBD2 as D (5 bases). CDR1 and CDR2 from the germline V gene are SEHNR and FQNEAQ (reference sequence). CDR3 length equals 16 residues. The germline V and J ends were trimmed by 5 bases and 0 bases, with 16 bases remaining between them. The CDR3 nucleotides read TGTGCCAGCAGCCCCAGAGGGCTTCAGCACCAAGAGACCCAGTACTTC. This encodes CASSPRGLQHQETQYF.

The V call is TRBV5-5, the J call TRBJ2-7; tentative D call: TRBD1 (5 bases). The germline gives CDR1 SGHKS, CDR2 YYEKEE (reference sequence). The CDR3 consists of 16 residues. Trimming shortened V by 2 bases and J by 1 base, and 16 bases separated the two germline ends. The CDR3 sequence: CASSFQQRQPSYEQYF. DNA for the CDR3: TGTGCCAGCAGCTTCCAGCAAAGACAGCCGTCCTACGAGCAGTACTTC.

The chain carries TRBV4-3 and TRBJ2-1; 7 bases are shared with TRBD1. Per the germline V gene, CDR1 is LGHNA and CDR2 is YSLEER. V lost 4 bases, J lost 0 bases, and 12 bases stayed unmatched. The CDR3 covers 18 residues. For the CDR3, the DNA is TGCGCCAGCAGCCGAGGGGACCAGGACAGGAGCTCCTACAATGAGCAGTTCTTC. It yields the protein CASSRGDQDRSSYNEQFF.

The chain couples TRBV4-3 to TRBJ2-2; maybe TRBD1 (5 bases). This CDR3 contains 14 residues. V was shortened by 1 base and J by 3 bases, with 6 bases between the two germline ends. CDR1 LGHNA and CDR2 YSLEER come from the germline V gene. CDR3 coding DNA: TGCGCCAGCAGCCAAGGGACATACACCGGGGAGCTGTTTTTT. Its protein product is CASSQGTYTGELFF.

DNA for the CDR3: TGTGCCAGCAGCCCGCCTAGGGGACAGGGATATAATTCACCCCTCCACTTT. Translation gives CASSPPRGQGYNSPLHF. The rearrangement links TRBV11-2 to TRBJ1-6; 9 bases line up with TRBD1. The CDR3 length is 17 residues. Germline V lookup: CDR1 SGHAT, CDR2 FQNNGV. After removal of 5 bases from V and 4 bases from J, the junction contained 9 bases not matched to a gene.

This chain connects TRBV4-3 to TRBJ2-7; TRBD2 matches 11 bases. Unmatched junction bases numbered 10, after V lost 3 bases and J lost 6 bases. The length of the CDR3 is 16 residues. Germline-derived CDR1 and CDR2 are LGHNA and YSLEER. The CDR3 bases are TGCGCCAGCAGCCAGGAACAGACTAGCGGGGCTACCGAGCAGTACTTC. Translation: CASSQEQTSGATEQYF.

The chain has TRBV7-3 and TRBJ2-7; a weak D match, TRBD1 (6 bases). Germline V gives CDR1 SGHTA, CDR2 FQGTGA. CDR3 length: 14 residues. With 8 bases removed from V and 1 base from J, the gap between germline ends came to 15 bases. The CDR3 nucleotides read TGTGCCAGCGCCCTGGCAGGGGTGTCCTACGAGCAGTACTTC. It codes for CASALAGVSYEQYF.

V gene TRBV6-5 combines with J gene TRBJ1-1; no firm D call. V was cut by 6 bases and J by 1 base, with 6 bases left in between. The length of the CDR3 is 12 residues. The germline V gene has CDR1 MNHEY and CDR2 SVGAGI. In nucleotides, the CDR3 is TGTGCCAGCAGGGGAGGGAACACTGAAGCTTTCTTT. Translated: CASRGGNTEAFF.

The chain carries TRBV7-3 and TRBJ2-1; 8 nucleotides align to TRBD2. The germline CDR1 and CDR2 sequences are SGHTA and FQGTGA. The CDR3 consists of 16 residues. After removal of 5 bases from V and 6 bases from J, the junction contained 12 bases not matched to a gene. The CDR3 region is CASSHRRRGAFNEQFF. CDR3 nucleotides: TGTGCCAGCAGCCACAGGAGGCGGGGGGCTTTCAATGAGCAGTTCTTC.

This chain joins TRBV2 and TRBJ1-3; no firm D call. Trimming stripped 3 bases from V and 0 bases from J, with 9 bases between. The CDR3 is 15 residues long. Germline loops: CDR1 SNHLY, CDR2 FYNNEI. The CDR3 reads CASSEWQSSGNTIYF. In DNA form, the CDR3 reads TGTGCCAGCAGTGAGTGGCAGTCCTCTGGAAACACCATATATTTT.

V and J are TRBV5-4 and TRBJ1-2; 9 nucleotides agree with TRBD1. CDR3 size: 13 residues. Germline-derived CDR1 and CDR2 are SGHNT and YYREEE (reference sequence). V was clipped by 5 bases and J by 7 bases; unmatched bases: 6. CDR3 in amino acids: CASRDRGPFGYTF. The CDR3 coding sequence is TGTGCCAGCAGGGACAGGGGTCCCTTTGGCTACACCTTC.

The gene calls are TRBV10-2 and TRBJ2-1, with 9 bases matching TRBD2. In germline, CDR1 is WSHSY, CDR2 SAAADI. This CDR3 contains 15 residues. J gave up 6 bases and V 4 bases, and 7 bases lay outside the gene matches. In DNA, the CDR3 is TGCGCCAGCAGTGCCGTGGGCGGGGGGGCCAATGAGCAGTTCTTC. It translates to CASSAVGGGANEQFF.